This T cell receptor (beta chain) was profiled in a study of beta chain features in type 1 diabetes. About the study: Regarding age, gender and cell yields, patients proved similar to healthy donors. Whole-study results and caveats: The study found that naive, central memory and Treg TCRB repertoires appeared more similar in patients than in healthy donors. Shorter templates may be favored by PCR, equally so in patients and controls.

This clone occurred many times. Its specificity is unknown. Every bit of the isolated RNA underwent reverse transcription, so sequencing read expressed TCRB transcripts. Produced via immunoSEQ multiplex PCR; TCRdb's table is partial and in-frame only. Of 140,000 or so clones in the sample, roughly 10% were seen once. Sorted CD4+ subsets: naive, central memory, regulatory, stem cell-like memory (CD45RO/CCR7/CD25/CD127/CD95/CD27 panel). Germline CDR1 reads SGDLS; CDR2 reads YYNGEE. The CDR3 runs 14 residues. With 2 bases removed from V and 2 bases from J, the gap between germline ends came to 8 bases. The chain employs TRBV9 and TRBJ2-1, with a possible D match to TRBD2 (6 bases). The origin of this receptor is a man aged 18-30 years in good health. The sample taken for sequencing was naive CD4+ T cells from blood. The CDR3 coding sequence is TGTGCCAGCAGCGTGACGGGAGCCTACAATGAGCAGTTCTTC. Protein product: CASSVTGAYNEQFF. The entire variable domain, with the rest obtained from reference TRBV9 and TRBJ2-1, is as follows: DSGVTQTPKHLITATGQRVTLRCSPRSGDLSVYWYQQSLDQGLQFLIQYYNGEERAKGNILERFSAQQFPDLHSELNLSSLELGDSALYFCASSVTGAYNEQFFGPGTRLTVL.